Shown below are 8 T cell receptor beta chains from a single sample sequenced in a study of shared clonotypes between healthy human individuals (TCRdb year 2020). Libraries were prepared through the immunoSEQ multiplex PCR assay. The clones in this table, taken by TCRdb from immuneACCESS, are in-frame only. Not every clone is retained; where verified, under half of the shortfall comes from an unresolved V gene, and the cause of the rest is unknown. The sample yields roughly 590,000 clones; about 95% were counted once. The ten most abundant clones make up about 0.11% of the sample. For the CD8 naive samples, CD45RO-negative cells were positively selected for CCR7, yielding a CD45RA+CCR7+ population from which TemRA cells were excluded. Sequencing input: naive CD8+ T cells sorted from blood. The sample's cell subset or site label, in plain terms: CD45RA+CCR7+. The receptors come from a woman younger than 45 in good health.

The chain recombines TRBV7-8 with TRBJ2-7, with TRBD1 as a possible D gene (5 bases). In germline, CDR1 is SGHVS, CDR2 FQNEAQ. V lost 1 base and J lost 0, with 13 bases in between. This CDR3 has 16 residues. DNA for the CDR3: TGTGCCAGCAGCTTAGGACCCTCCAGGGCCTCCTACGAGCAGTACTTC. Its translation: CASSLGPSRASYEQYF. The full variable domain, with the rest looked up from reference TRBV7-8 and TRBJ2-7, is GAGVSQSPRYKVAKRGQDVALRCDPISGHVSLFWYQQALGQGPEFLTYFQNEAQLDKSGLPSDRFFAERPEGSVSTLKIQRTQQEDSAVYLCASSLGPSRASYEQYFGPGTRLTVT.

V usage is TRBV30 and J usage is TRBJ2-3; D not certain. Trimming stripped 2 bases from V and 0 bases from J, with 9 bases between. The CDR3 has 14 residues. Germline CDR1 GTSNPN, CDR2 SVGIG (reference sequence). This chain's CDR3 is CAWSFGASTDTQYF. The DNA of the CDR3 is TGTGCCTGGAGTTTTGGCGCTAGCACAGATACGCAGTATTTT.

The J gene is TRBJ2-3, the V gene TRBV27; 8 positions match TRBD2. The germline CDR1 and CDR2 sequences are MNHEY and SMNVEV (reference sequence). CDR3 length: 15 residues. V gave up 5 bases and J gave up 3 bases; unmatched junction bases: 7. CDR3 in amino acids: CASSTQLAATDTQYF. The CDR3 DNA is TGTGCCAGCAGTACACAACTAGCGGCGACAGATACGCAGTATTTT.

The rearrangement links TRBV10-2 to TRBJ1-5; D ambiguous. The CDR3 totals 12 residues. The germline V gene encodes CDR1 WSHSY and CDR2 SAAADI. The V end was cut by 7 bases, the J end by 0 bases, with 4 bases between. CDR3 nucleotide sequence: TGCGCCAGCAAGGATAGCAATCAGCCCCAGCATTTT. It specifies CASKDSNQPQHF.

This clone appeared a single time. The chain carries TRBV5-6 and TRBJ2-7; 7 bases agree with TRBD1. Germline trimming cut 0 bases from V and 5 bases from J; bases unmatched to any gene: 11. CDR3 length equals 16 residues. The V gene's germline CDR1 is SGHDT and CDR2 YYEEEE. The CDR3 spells CASSLESQGFLNEQYF. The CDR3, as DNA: TGTGCCAGCAGCTTGGAGTCACAGGGGTTCCTAAACGAGCAGTACTTC. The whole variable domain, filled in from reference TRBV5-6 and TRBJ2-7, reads DAGVTQSPTHLIKTRGQQVTLRCSPKSGHDTVSWYQQALGQGPQFIFQYYEEEERQRGNFPDRFSGHQFPNYSSELNVNALLLGDSALYLCASSLESQGFLNEQYFGPGTRLTVT.

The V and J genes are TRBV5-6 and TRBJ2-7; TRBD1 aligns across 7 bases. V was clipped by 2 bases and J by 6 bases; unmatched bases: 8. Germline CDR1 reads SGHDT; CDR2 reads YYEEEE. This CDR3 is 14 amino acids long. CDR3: CASSLQVDRAEQYF. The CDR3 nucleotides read TGTGCCAGCAGCTTACAGGTCGACAGGGCCGAGCAGTACTTC.

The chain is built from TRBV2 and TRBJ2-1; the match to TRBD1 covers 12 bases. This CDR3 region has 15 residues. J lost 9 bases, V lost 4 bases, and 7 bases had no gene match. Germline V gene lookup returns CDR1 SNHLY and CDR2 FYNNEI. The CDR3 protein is CASSGGQGAWVEQFF. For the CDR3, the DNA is TGTGCCAGCAGTGGGGGACAGGGGGCTTGGGTTGAGCAGTTCTTC.

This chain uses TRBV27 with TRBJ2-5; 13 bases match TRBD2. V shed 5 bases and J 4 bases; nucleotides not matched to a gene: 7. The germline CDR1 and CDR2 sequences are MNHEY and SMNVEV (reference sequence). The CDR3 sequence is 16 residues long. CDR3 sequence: CASSRGLAGNRETQYF. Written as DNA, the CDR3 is TGTGCCAGCAGTAGGGGACTAGCGGGAAACAGAGAGACCCAGTACTTC.